This TCR beta chain was sequenced during a study of T cells in tuberculosis. Study as a whole: T cells were selected with CD1B tetramers loaded with glucose monomycolate.

Study results and limitations: T cells binding CD1B-GMM tetramer weakly possibly escaped the sort.

Sorting used thawed, overnight-rested PBMC stained with anti-CD3, a viability dye and GMM-loaded CD1B tetramer. C32 glucose monomycolate from Rhodococcus equi was loaded onto the CD1B tetramers. Chain pairing is unknown; alpha and beta were sequenced separately. Clones were sequenced by immunoSEQ multiplex PCR, and TCRdb holds only the in-frame ones, with some missing. The repertoire holds 54,000 or so clones, with roughly 79% as singletons. The germline V gene has CDR1 SGHAT and CDR2 FQNNGV. This CDR3 is built from 14 residues. The V gene lost 5 bases and the J gene lost 2 bases, with 13 bases spanning the gap.

This receptor was taken from an adult woman with latent tuberculosis. V is TRBV11-2 and J is TRBJ2-7; D gene ambiguous. Sample: CD1b-GMM tetramer-negative cells sorted from PBMCs. In nucleotides, the CDR3 is TGTGCCAGCAGCAGTCAGGTCCCTCCCTACGAGCAGTACTTC. It yields the protein CASSSQVPPYEQYF.